Included here is one T cell receptor (beta chain) sequence, with context. No antigen is known for it. This sample stems from a study of cytomegalovirus exposure and HLA in healthy donors. With 4 bases removed from V and 6 bases from J, the gap between germline ends came to 12 bases. This CDR3 spans 13 amino acids. Germline V lookup: CDR1 MNHEY, CDR2 SMNVEV (reference sequence). The PCR ran on 60 Vbeta and 13 Jbeta primers. Some clones are missing from TCRdb's copy, which holds only in-frame ones; the method was immunoSEQ multiplex PCR. The sample holds tens of thousands of clones, around 66% seen once. Study findings and constraints: Published work reported that the classifier diagnosed cytomegalovirus status with high specificity and sensitivity.

The chain is built from TRBV27 and TRBJ1-2; tentative D call: TRBD1 (5 bases). Sample: PBMCs. This receptor was obtained from a man in his sixties in good health and CMV-seropositive. The DNA of the CDR3 is TGTGCCAGCAGTTCCGCGGGGCAGCATGGCTACACCTTC. This sequence encodes CASSSAGQHGYTF.